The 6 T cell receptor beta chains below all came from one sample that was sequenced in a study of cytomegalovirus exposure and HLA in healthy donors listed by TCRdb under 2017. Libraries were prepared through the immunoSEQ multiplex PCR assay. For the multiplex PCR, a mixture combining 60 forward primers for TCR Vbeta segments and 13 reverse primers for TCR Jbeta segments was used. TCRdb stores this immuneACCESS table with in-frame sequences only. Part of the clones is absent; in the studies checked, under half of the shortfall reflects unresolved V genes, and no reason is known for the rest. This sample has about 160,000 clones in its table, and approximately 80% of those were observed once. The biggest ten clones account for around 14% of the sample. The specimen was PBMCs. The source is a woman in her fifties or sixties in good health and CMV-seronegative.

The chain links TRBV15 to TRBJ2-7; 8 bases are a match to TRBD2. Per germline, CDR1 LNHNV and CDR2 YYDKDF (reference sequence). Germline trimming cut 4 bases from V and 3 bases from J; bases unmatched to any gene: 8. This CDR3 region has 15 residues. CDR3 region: CATSTSGGAGYEQYF. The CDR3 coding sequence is TGTGCCACCAGCACCTCGGGGGGGGCCGGCTACGAGCAGTACTTC.

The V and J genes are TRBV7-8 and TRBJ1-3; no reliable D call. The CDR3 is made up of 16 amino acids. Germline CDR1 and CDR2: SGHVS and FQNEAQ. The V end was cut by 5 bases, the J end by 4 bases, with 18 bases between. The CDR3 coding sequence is TGTGCCAGCAGCAGCTATGGCGGGGAGCTGGGAAACACCATATATTTT. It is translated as CASSSYGGELGNTIYF.

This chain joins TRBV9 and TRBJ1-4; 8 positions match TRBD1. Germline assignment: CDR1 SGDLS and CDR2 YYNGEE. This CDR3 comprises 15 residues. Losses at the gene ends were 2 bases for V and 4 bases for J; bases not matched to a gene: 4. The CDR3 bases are TGTGCCAGCAGCGTCGGGACAGGTGGTAATGAAAAACTGTTTTTT. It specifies CASSVGTGGNEKLFF.

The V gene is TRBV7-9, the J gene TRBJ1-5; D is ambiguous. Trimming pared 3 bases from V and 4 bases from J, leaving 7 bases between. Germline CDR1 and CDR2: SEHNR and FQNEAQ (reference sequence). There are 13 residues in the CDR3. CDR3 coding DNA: TGTGCCAGCAGCTTGACGGAGAATCAGCCCCAGCATTTT. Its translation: CASSLTENQPQHF.

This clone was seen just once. CDR3 protein: CASSSAHGAYEQYF. The CDR3 nucleotides are TGTGCCAGCAGCTCGGCCCATGGGGCTTACGAGCAGTACTTC. The chain combines TRBV9 with TRBJ2-7; possible D gene TRBD1, 5 bases. V was pared by 4 bases and J by 4 bases, with 15 bases between. The CDR3 consists of 14 residues. CDR1 and CDR2 (germline): SGDLS, YYNGEE.

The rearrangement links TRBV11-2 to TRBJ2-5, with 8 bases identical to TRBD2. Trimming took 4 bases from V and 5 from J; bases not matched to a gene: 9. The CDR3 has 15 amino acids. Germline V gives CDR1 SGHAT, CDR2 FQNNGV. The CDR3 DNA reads TGTGCCAGCAGCTCTACTAGCGGAGGGAGGGAGACCCAGTACTTC. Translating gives CASSSTSGGRETQYF. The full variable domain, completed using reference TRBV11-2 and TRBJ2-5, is EAGVAQSPRYKIIEKRQSVAFWCNPISGHATLYWYQQILGQGPKLLIQFQNNGVVDDSQLPKDRFSAERLKGVDSTLKIQPAKLEDSAVYLCASSSTSGGRETQYFGPGTRLLVL.